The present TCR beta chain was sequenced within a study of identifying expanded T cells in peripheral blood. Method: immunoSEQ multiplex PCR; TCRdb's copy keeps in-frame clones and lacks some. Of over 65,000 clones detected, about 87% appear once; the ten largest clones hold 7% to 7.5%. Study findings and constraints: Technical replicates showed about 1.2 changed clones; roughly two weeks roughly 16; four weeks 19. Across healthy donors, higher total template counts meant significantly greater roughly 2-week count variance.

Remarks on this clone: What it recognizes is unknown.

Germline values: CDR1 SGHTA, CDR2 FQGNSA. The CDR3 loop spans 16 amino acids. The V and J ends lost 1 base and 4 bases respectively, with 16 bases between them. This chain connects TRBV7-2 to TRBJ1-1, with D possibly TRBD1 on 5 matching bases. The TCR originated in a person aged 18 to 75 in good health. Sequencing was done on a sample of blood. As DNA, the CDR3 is TGTGCCAGCAGCTTAGACGAAGTTAGGGGACGCACTGAAGCTTTCTTT. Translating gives CASSLDEVRGRTEAFF. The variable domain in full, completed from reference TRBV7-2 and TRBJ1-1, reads GAGVSQSPSNKVTEKGKDVELRCDPISGHTALYWYRQSLGQGLEFLIYFQGNSAPDKSGLPSDRFSAERTGGSVSTLTIQRTQQEDSAVYLCASSLDEVRGRTEAFFGQGTRLTVV.